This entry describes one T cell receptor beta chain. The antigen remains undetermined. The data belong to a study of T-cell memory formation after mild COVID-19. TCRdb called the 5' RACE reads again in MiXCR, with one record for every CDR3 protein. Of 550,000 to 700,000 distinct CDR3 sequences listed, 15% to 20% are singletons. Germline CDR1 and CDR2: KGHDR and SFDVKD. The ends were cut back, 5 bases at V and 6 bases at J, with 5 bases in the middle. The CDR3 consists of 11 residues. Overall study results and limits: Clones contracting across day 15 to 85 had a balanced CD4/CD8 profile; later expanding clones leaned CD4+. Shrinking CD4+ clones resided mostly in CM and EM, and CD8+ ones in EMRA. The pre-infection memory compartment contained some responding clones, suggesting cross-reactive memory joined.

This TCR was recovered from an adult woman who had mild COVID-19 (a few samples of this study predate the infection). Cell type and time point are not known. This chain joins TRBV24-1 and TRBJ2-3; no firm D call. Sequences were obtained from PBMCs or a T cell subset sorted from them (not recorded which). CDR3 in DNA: TGTGCCACCAGTGTCACCGATACGCAGTATTTT. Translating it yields CATSVTDTQYF.